This T cell receptor beta chain appears in the sequencing data of a study of cytomegalovirus exposure and HLA in healthy donors. Study information: The same platform as the approximately 670 first-cohort repertoires was used for the 130 or so validation repertoires, a later analysis reported.

General study points: Reportedly, diagnosis of cytomegalovirus status by the classifier showed high specificity and sensitivity. The authors listed 150 to 200 TCR beta chains as cytomegalovirus-associated.

CDR3 size: 13 residues. V was pared by 3 bases and J by 5 bases, with 9 bases between. In germline, CDR1 is KGHSH, CDR2 LQKENI. Notes on this clone: Its antigen is as yet unknown.

Here immunoSEQ multiplex PCR was the method, and the copy in TCRdb shows in-frame clones only, minus some. Of 100,000 to 150,000 clones listed, approximately 91% are singletons. It was the approximately 120-subject validation cohort, separate from the roughly 700-subject first cohort, to which the donors belonged. The J gene is TRBJ2-3, the V gene TRBV18, with TRBD1 as a possible D gene (5 bases). This TCR was sampled from a man between 25 and 39 years old in good health and CMV-seronegative. The specimen was PBMCs. The CDR3 loop reads CASSPSRGDTQYF. CDR3 in DNA: TGTGCCAGCTCACCTAGTAGGGGAGATACGCAGTATTTT.